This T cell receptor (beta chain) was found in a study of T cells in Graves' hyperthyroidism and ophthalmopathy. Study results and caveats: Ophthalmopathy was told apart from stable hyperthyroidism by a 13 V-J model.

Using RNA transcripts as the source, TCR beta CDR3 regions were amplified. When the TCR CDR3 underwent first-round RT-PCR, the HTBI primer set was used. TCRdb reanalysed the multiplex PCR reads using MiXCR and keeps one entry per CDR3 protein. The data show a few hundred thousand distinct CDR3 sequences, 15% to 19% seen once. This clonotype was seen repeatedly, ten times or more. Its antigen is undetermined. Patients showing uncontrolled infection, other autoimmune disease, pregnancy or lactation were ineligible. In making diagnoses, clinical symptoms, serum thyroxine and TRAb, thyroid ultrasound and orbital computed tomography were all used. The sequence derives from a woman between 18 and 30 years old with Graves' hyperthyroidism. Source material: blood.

CDR3 sequence (DNA): TGTGCCAGCAGCCGACGGACTGTCGGGGAGCTGTTTTTT. Its protein is CASSRRTVGELFF. The chain recombines TRBV3-1 with TRBJ2-2; a possible D gene is TRBD2 (5 bases). V was trimmed by 4 bases and J by 7 bases, leaving 10 bases between them. The germline CDR1 and CDR2 sequences are LGHDT and YNNKEL (reference sequence). CDR3 length: 13 residues.